The 3 T cell receptor beta chains in this list originate from one sample, sequenced in a study of human T cells and chemical hapten exposure. MiXCR, applied by TCRdb to the RACE reads, yields one record per CDR3 protein. Of some 120,000 distinct CDR3 sequences detected, 9.5% to 13% appear once; the ten largest clones hold around 1.4%. The time point is: patch test 1, 2 weeks after DPC sensitization. Indicated treatment: therapeutic diphenylcyclopropenone sensitization with weekly scalp DPC. The sequenced sample was whole blood, obtained in connection with sensitization to the hapten diphenylcyclopropenone (DPC). The receptors shown here come from a woman aged 45-60 years with alopecia areata. Some clones in this sample may be carry-over from other donors' samples.

The sample holds a few counts of this clonotype. This chain uses TRBV6-5 with TRBJ2-3; D is perhaps TRBD2 (5 bases). The germline gives CDR1 MNHEY, CDR2 SVGAGI. The CDR3 sequence is 16 residues long. Deletions cut 0 bases from V and 4 bases from J, with 14 bases between. The CDR3 bases are TGTGCCAGCAGTTACTCGGGATCGGTCGGGGCAGATACGCAGTATTTT. It codes for CASSYSGSVGADTQYF.

This clonotype was seen a few times. This chain links TRBV29-1 with TRBJ1-1, with D possibly matching TRBD1 (6 bases). The CDR3 covers 12 residues. The germline V gene encodes CDR1 SQVTM and CDR2 ANQGSEA. V lost 6 bases and J lost 5, with 13 bases in between. The CDR3 is CSVWTASTEAFF. As DNA, the CDR3 is TGCAGCGTCTGGACAGCCTCTACTGAAGCTTTCTTT.

Ten or more counts support this clonotype. The chain carries TRBV4-1 and TRBJ2-2; possibly TRBD2 for D (5 bases). Trimming cost V 0 bases and J 4 bases, with 9 bases left between them. CDR1 is MGHRA, CDR2 YSYEKL, per germline. The CDR3 spans 15 residues. The CDR3 DNA follows: TGCGCCAGCAGCCAAGAAAGCGGAGTCACCGGGGAGCTGTTTTTT. Translation gives CASSQESGVTGELFF.